This is a list of T cell receptor beta chains from one sample in a study of T cells in localized non-small cell lung cancer. Sequencing used immunoSEQ multiplex PCR; TCRdb keeps in-frame clones, though not all of them. In the table there are approximately 32,000 clones, roughly four fifths of which are singletons. This specimen consisted of peripheral blood, obtained before any cancer treatment. The receptors were sampled from a male donor at least 60 years old with stage III squamous cell lung carcinoma. Each CDR3 is given with its conserved first and last residue. A D gene is named only where the DNA matches it firmly.

TRBV6-6	TRBJ1-2	TRBD1	CASTRQGDYTF
TRBV6-5	TRBJ1-1	.	CASSSAGGAEAFF
TRBV14	TRBJ2-1	.	CASSQVRGAGVQFF
TRBV5-6	TRBJ2-7	.	CASSLDRDIGSYEQYF
TRBV7-8	TRBJ1-3	.	CASSAGLLSGNTIYF
TRBV30	TRBJ1-2	.	CAWSLHTRQHYGYTF
TRBV5-6	TRBJ2-3	.	CASSLWQLSSTDTQYF
TRBV15	TRBJ2-1	TRBD1	CATSGNRGNEQFF
TRBV29-1	TRBJ1-5	.	CSVGGQQNQPQHF
TRBV5-4	TRBJ1-1	TRBD1	CASSLEQGANEAFF
TRBV5-1	TRBJ2-7	.	CASSLGPMSYEQYF
TRBV28	TRBJ2-3	.	CASSLPGADTQYF
TRBV7-2	TRBJ2-1	.	CASALREWSSYNEQFF
TRBV5-1	TRBJ1-1	.	CASSDQVDTEAFF
TRBV27	TRBJ1-2	.	CASSLEGGFGYTF
TRBV6-1	TRBJ1-4	.	CASSRRGSNEKLFF
TRBV7-9	TRBJ1-3	.	CASSLTVTISGNTIYF
TRBV15	TRBJ2-5	.	CATSRGVSGAGETQYF
TRBV6-1	TRBJ1-1	.	CASKQGGNTEAFF
TRBV9	TRBJ1-5	.	CASSVGRQPNQPQHF
TRBV2	TRBJ1-1	TRBD1	CASSRDRWRAFF
TRBV28	TRBJ2-7	.	CATRRGGQYEQYF
TRBV7-9	TRBJ1-6	TRBD1	CASSYLGTGGNSPLHF
TRBV10-3	TRBJ1-2	TRBD1	CAISEEADRGHGYTF
TRBV30	TRBJ2-5	.	CAWSRMGETQYF
TRBV5-1	TRBJ1-4	.	CASSLDMGNEKLFF
TRBV6-5	TRBJ2-7	.	CASRFSQGGEQYF
TRBV6-5	TRBJ2-1	TRBD1	CASAKDRVSWEQFF
TRBV9	TRBJ2-6	.	CASSVRSGANVLTF
TRBV7-9	TRBJ2-7	.	CASGRRDYEQYF
TRBV5-4	TRBJ1-5	.	CASSLAGGNQPQHF
TRBV5-3	TRBJ2-1	TRBD2	CASSLVDSGNNEQFF
TRBV5-4	TRBJ2-1	.	CASSLVAALYNEQFF
TRBV19	TRBJ1-2	.	CASSTPPGRGYGYTF
TRBV5-1	TRBJ1-2	.	CASRPDIVGGYTF
TRBV28	TRBJ1-2	.	CASSAPGGAGYTF
TRBV5-4	TRBJ1-2	.	CASSPTASEGRYGYTF
TRBV2	TRBJ2-3	TRBD2	CASMRESTDTQYF
TRBV6-6	TRBJ2-3	.	CASSPAMRGRTDTQYF
TRBV19	TRBJ2-7	TRBD1	CASTANSPGQGPQFF
TRBV27	TRBJ1-5	.	CASSYNSNQPQHF
TRBV29-1	TRBJ1-2	.	CSVEPPGNYGYTF
TRBV27	TRBJ1-1	.	CATKLRGANTEAFF
TRBV5-8	TRBJ1-2	.	CASSLGRSSYTF
TRBV21-1	TRBJ2-1	.	CASSSWTRSYNEQFF
TRBV14	TRBJ2-7	.	CASSQSTTSWGTYEQYF
TRBV29-1	TRBJ2-7	TRBD1	CSVAQGAGEQYF